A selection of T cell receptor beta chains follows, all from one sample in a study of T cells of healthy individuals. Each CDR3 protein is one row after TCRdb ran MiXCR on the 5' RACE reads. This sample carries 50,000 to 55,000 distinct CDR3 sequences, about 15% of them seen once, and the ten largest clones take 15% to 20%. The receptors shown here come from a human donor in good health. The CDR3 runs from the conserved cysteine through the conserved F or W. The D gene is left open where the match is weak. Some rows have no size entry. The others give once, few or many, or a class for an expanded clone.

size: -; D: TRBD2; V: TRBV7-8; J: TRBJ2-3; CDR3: CASSARLASSTDTQYF; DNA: TGTGCCAGCAGCGCCCGACTAGCGTCTAGCACAGATACGCAGTATTTT
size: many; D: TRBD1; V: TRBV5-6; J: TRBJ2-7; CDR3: CASNLNQGAYEQYF; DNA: TGTGCCAGCAACTTGAATCAGGGGGCCTACGAGCAGTACTTC
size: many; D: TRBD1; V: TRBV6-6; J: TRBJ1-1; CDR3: CASSWTPQRGQRTEAFF; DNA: TGTGCCAGCAGTTGGACGCCTCAAAGGGGGCAGAGGACTGAAGCTTTCTTT
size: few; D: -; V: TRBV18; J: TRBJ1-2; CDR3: CASSPGSNYGYTF; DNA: TGTGCCAGCTCACCAGGGTCTAACTATGGCTACACCTTC
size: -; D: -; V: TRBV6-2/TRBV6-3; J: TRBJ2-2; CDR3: CASSRINLGPGSGTGELFF; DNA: TGTGCCAGCAGTCGCATAAACCTCGGGCCGGGATCAGGCACCGGGGAGCTGTTTTTT
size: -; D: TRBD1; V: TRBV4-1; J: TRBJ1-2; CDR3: CASSPPDRGFYSYTF; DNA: TGCGCCAGCAGCCCACCTGACAGGGGGTTTTATAGCTACACCTTC
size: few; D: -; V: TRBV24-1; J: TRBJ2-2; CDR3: CATMRELTGELFF; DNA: TGTGCCACCATGAGGGAATTAACCGGGGAGCTGTTTTTT
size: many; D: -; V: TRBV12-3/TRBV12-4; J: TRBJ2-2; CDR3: CASSRRTVGNTGELFF; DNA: TGTGCCAGCAGCCGAAGGACGGTAGGAAACACCGGGGAGCTGTTTTTT
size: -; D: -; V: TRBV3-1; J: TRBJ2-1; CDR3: CASSSGPWKGTYEQFF; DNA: TGTGCCAGCAGTTCCGGGCCCTGGAAGGGAACCTACGAGCAGTTCTTC
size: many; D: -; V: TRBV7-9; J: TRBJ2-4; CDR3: CASSLHQNIQYF; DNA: TGTGCCAGCAGTTTACATCAAAACATTCAGTACTTC
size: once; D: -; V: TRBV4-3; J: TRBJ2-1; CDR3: CASSSDRFTYNEQFF; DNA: TGCGCCAGCAGCTCCGACCGGTTTACCTACAATGAGCAGTTCTTC
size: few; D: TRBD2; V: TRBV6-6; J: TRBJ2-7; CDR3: CASSPGLAAYEQYF; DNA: TGTGCCAGCAGCCCCGGACTAGCGGCCTACGAGCAGTACTTC
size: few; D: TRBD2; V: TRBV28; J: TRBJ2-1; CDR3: CASTASGSGRNEQFF; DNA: TGTGCCAGCACCGCTAGCGGGAGCGGGCGGAATGAGCAGTTCTTC
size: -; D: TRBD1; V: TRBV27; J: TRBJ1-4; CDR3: CASSKGQGRDEKLFF; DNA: TGTGCCAGCAGTAAAGGACAGGGCCGAGATGAAAAACTGTTTTTT
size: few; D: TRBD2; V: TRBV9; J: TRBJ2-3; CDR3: CASSRTSGGHTDTQYF; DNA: TGTGCCAGCAGTCGGACTAGCGGGGGTCACACAGATACGCAGTATTTT
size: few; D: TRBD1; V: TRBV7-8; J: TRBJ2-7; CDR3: CASSLPPPDRSYEQYF; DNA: TGTGCCAGCAGCTTACCCCCCCCGGACAGGTCATACGAGCAGTACTTC
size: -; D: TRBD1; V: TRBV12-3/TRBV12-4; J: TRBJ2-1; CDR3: CASSQSSGQGYNEQFF; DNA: TGTGCCAGCAGTCAGAGTTCGGGACAGGGCTACAATGAGCAGTTCTTC
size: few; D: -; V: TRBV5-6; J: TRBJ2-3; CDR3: CASSLNQITDTQYF; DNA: TGTGCCAGCAGCTTGAACCAGATCACAGATACGCAGTATTTT
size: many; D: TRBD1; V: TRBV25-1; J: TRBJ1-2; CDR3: CASSDPRQGDYGYTF; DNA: TGTGCCAGCAGTGACCCACGTCAGGGGGACTATGGCTACACCTTC